The 6 T cell receptor beta chains presented below share a single source sample, sequenced in a study of cytomegalovirus exposure and HLA in healthy donors. Assay used: immunoSEQ multiplex PCR; TCRdb lists only in-frame clones, some missing. The data hold some 150,000 clones, with around 83% observed a single time. Material: PBMCs. The source is a human donor in good health.

The V and J genes are TRBV2 and TRBJ1-1, with D hard to call. Germline V gene data show CDR1 as SNHLY and CDR2 as FYNNEI. The CDR3 consists of 13 residues. Trimming shortened V by 4 bases and J by 3 bases, and 9 bases separated the two germline ends. For the CDR3, the DNA is TGTGCCAGCAGTGGGTCCCGGGACACTGAAGCTTTCTTT. Amino acids: CASSGSRDTEAFF.

This chain joins TRBV5-8 and TRBJ1-6, with unresolved D. The V gene lost 0 bases and the J gene lost 0 bases, with 10 bases spanning the gap. CDR1 is SGHTS and CDR2 is YDEGEE in the germline V gene. CDR3 length: 17 residues. The CDR3 region is CASSLDSASSYNSPLHF. In nucleotides, the CDR3 is TGTGCCAGCAGCTTGGATAGTGCGTCCTCCTATAATTCACCCCTCCACTTT.

The J gene is TRBJ1-3, the V gene TRBV27; tentatively, D is TRBD1 (6 bases). Germline lookup yields CDR1 MNHEY and CDR2 SMNVEV (reference sequence). This CDR3 has 16 amino acids. Trimming shortened V by 4 bases and J by 4 bases, and 17 bases separated the two germline ends. The CDR3 region has the DNA TGTGCCAGCAGTTGGGGGCCTCCTCACCCAGGAAACACCATATATTTT. The encoded protein is CASSWGPPHPGNTIYF.

For this clone: Distinct nucleotide sequences in the sample also encode this CDR3. The CDR3 region is CASSLGGANYNEQFF. The DNA of the CDR3 is TGTGCCAGCAGCCTGGGGGGGGCCAACTACAATGAGCAGTTCTTC. The V gene is TRBV28, the J gene TRBJ2-1, with D possibly being TRBD2 (7 bases). The V end lost 6 bases, the J end lost 3 bases, and 15 bases lay between the germline ends. The CDR3 is 15 residues long. Germline V gives CDR1 MDHEN, CDR2 SYDVKM. Drawing the rest from reference TRBV28 and TRBJ2-1, the complete variable domain is DVKVTQSSRYLVKRTGEKVFLECVQDMDHENMFWYRQDPGLGLRLIYFSYDVKMKEKGDIPEGYSVSREKKERFSLILESASTNQTSMYLCASSLGGANYNEQFFGPGTRLTVL.

The J gene is TRBJ2-7, the V gene TRBV10-1; TRBD2 is a possible D gene (6 bases). The CDR3 runs to 13 residues. Germline lookup yields CDR1 WNHNN and CDR2 SYGVQD (reference sequence). Trimming removed 6 bases at V and 4 bases at J, with 13 bases between. CDR3 nucleotides: TGCGCCAGCAGGGGACTTTTGCGATACGAGCAGTACTTC. Protein sequence: CASRGLLRYEQYF.

CDR3 DNA: TGTGCCAGCAGCCCGACAGGCATGAACACTGAAGCTTTCTTT. Translation gives CASSPTGMNTEAFF. The chain links TRBV11-2 to TRBJ1-1, with D perhaps matching TRBD1 (6 bases). Germline V CDR1 and CDR2: SGHAT, FQNNGV. This CDR3 has 14 amino acids. The ends were cut back, 5 bases at V and 0 bases at J, with 10 bases in the middle.